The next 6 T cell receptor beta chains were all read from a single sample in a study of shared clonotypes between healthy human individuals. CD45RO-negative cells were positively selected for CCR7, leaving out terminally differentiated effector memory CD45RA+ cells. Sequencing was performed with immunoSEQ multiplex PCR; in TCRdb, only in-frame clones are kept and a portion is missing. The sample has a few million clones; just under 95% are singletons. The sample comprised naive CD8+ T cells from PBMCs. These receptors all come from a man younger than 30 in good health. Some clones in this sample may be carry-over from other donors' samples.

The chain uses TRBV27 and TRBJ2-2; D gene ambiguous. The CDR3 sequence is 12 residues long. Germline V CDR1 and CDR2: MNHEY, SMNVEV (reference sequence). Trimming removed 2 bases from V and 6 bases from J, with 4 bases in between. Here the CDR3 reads CASSLDSGELFF. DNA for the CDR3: TGTGCCAGCAGTTTAGACTCCGGGGAGCTGTTTTTT.

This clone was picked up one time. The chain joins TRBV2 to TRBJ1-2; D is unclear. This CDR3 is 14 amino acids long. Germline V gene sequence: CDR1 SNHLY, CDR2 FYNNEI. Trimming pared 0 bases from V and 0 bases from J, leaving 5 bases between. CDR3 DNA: TGTGCCAGCAGTGAAGCAGTAGCTAACTATGGCTACACCTTC. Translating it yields CASSEAVANYGYTF.

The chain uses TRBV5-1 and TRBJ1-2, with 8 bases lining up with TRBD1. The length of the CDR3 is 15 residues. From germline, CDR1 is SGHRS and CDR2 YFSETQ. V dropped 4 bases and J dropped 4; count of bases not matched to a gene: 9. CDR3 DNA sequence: TGCGCCAGCAGCCCGTGGACAGGGAACGTCTATGGCTACACCTTC. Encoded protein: CASSPWTGNVYGYTF. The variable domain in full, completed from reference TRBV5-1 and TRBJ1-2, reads KAGVTQTPRYLIKTRGQQVTLSCSPISGHRSVSWYQQTPGQGLQFLFEYFSETQRNKGNFPGRFSGRQFSNSRSEMNVSTLELGDSALYLCASSPWTGNVYGYTFGSGTRLTVV.

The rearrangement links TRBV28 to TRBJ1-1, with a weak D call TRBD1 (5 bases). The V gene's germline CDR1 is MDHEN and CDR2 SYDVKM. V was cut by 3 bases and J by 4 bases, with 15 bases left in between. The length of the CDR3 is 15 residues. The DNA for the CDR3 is TGTGCCAGCAGTTTCAAGGGTGGTGGGGCCACTGAAGCTTTCTTT. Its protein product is CASSFKGGGATEAFF.

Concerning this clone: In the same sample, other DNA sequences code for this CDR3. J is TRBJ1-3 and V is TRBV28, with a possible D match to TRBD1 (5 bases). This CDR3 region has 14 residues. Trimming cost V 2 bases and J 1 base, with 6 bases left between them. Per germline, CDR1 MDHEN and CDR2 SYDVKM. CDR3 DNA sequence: TGTGCCAGCAGTTTAGGGGGTTCTGGAAACACCATATATTTT. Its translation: CASSLGGSGNTIYF.

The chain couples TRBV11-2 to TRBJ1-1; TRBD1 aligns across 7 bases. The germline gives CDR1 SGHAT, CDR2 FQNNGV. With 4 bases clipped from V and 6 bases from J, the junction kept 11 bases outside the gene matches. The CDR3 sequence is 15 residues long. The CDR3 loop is CASSSRSQGRAEAFF. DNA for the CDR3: TGTGCCAGCAGCTCCCGCTCACAGGGGCGCGCTGAAGCTTTCTTT.